One sample yielded the 6 T cell receptor beta chains listed below, sequenced in a study of blood T cell repertoires in COVID-19. Assay: immunoSEQ multiplex PCR; the TCRdb copy retains only in-frame clones and omits some. Here the sample spans about 60,000 clones, just under 90% being singletons. Sequenced: peripheral blood. The receptors come from a human donor with active COVID-19. The donor label of this sample is uncertain.

In DNA form, the CDR3 reads TGCGCCAGCAGAGCGGGTCAGGGGAACACTGAAGCTTTCTTT. Protein product: CASRAGQGNTEAFF. V is TRBV10-1 and J is TRBJ1-1; the D gene is possibly TRBD1 (5 bases). Trimming left V 6 bases short and J 1 base short, with 12 bases between. Per germline, CDR1 WNHNN and CDR2 SYGVQD (reference sequence). The CDR3 runs to 14 residues.

The chain uses TRBV29-1 and TRBJ2-7, with D perhaps TRBD1 (6 bases). The ends were cut back, 2 bases at V and 5 bases at J, with 16 bases in the middle. This CDR3 is built from 14 residues. CDR1 and CDR2 from the germline V gene are SQVTM and ANQGSEA. The CDR3 region has the DNA TGCAGCGTTGAACGCCCAGGGGTGGACGACGAGCAGTACTTC. It specifies CSVERPGVDDEQYF.

V gene TRBV5-4 combines with J gene TRBJ2-3, with D perhaps matching TRBD2 (7 bases). Germline values: CDR1 SGHNT, CDR2 YYREEE (reference sequence). The CDR3 consists of 17 residues. V was pared by 1 base and J by 2 bases, with 17 bases between. The CDR3: CASSLPRAGAITDTQYF. For the CDR3, the DNA is TGTGCCAGCAGCTTGCCCAGGGCGGGGGCAATCACAGATACGCAGTATTTT.

The CDR3 bases are TGTGCCAGCAGTGCACACCCGGGACAGGGGACGGCCTACGAGCAGTACTTC. Translated, it gives CASSAHPGQGTAYEQYF. This sequence joins TRBV6-1 and TRBJ2-7, with 10 bases identical to TRBD1. Germline V lookup: CDR1 MNHNS, CDR2 SASEGT. The CDR3 totals 17 residues. V dropped 4 bases and J dropped 2; count of bases not matched to a gene: 11.

A word on this clone: One end of the junction is discordant with germline, which a read error may explain. The V and J genes are TRBV24-1 and TRBJ2-2; 10 bases agree with TRBD1. The CDR3 length is 16 residues. Germline CDR1 is KGHDR and CDR2 is SFDVKD. This CDR3 reads CATNDAGQGSTGELFF. For the CDR3, the DNA is TGTGCCACCAATGATGCGGGACAGGGGTCCACCGGGGAGCTGTTTTTT.

V is TRBV6-5 and J is TRBJ2-5, with 10 positions matching TRBD1. Germline loops: CDR1 MNHEY, CDR2 SVGAGI. This CDR3 spans 15 amino acids. V was pared by 2 bases and J by 5 bases, with 5 bases of the junction left unmatched. CDR3 nucleotides: TGTGCCAGCAGTTACGGGACAGGGGTTGGTGAGACCCAGTACTTC. Protein: CASSYGTGVGETQYF.